Listed below are T cell receptor beta chains from one sample, sequenced in a study of T cell responses to AZD1222 COVID-19 vaccine. Sequencing used immunoSEQ multiplex PCR; TCRdb keeps in-frame clones, though not all of them. The repertoire holds around 77,000 clones, with around 86% as singletons. The material sequenced was peripheral blood, taken on day 0 of AZD1222 vaccination. These receptors were collected from an adult in good health. CDR3s include the opening cysteine and the closing phenylalanine or tryptophan. A D gene is named only where the DNA matches it firmly. Only some rows state a clone size, as once, few, many or a class for expanded clones.

>.|.|TRBJ2-7|TRBV18
CASSPRGNTGLSYEQYF
TGTGCCAGCTCACCAAGAGGGAACACAGGACTCTCCTACGAGCAGTACTTC
>.|TRBD2|TRBJ2-3|TRBV11-2
CASSPRTSGAGDTQYF
TGTGCCAGCAGCCCTAGGACTAGCGGGGCGGGGGATACGCAGTATTTT
>.|.|TRBJ1-1|TRBV25-1
CASSEMGGQLNTEAFF
TGTGCCAGCAGTGAAATGGGAGGGCAGTTGAACACTGAAGCTTTCTTT
>.|TRBD1|TRBJ2-6|TRBV11-2
CASSLGRDRGHGANVLTF
TGTGCCAGCAGCTTAGGCCGGGACAGGGGGCACGGGGCCAACGTCCTGACTTTC
>.|.|TRBJ1-2|TRBV30
CAWSVLGQSGVRGYTF
TGTGCCTGGAGTGTGTTGGGTCAATCAGGCGTGCGGGGCTACACCTTC
>.|.|TRBJ1-3|TRBV15
CATSRRGRGVNTIYF
TGTGCCACCAGTCGAAGAGGTCGGGGTGTAAACACCATATATTTT
>once|TRBD1|TRBJ2-2|TRBV7-9
CASSFRQGHAGELFF
TGTGCCAGCAGCTTCCGACAGGGACACGCCGGGGAGCTGTTTTTT
>.|.|TRBJ2-7|TRBV9
CASSVSRSSYEQYF
TGTGCCAGCAGCGTATCTCGTAGCTCCTACGAGCAGTACTTC
>.|.|TRBJ2-7|TRBV7-9
CASSLFSSYEQYF
TGTGCCAGCAGCCTATTTTCCTCCTACGAGCAGTACTTC
>.|.|TRBJ1-2|TRBV2
CASTALGALAHDGYTF
TGTGCCAGCACCGCTCTGGGGGCACTGGCCCATGATGGCTACACCTTC
>.|.|TRBJ1-6|TRBV7-2
CASSLAGPPNSPLHF
TGTGCCAGCAGCTTAGCGGGACCCCCCAATTCACCCCTCCACTTT
>.|TRBD1|TRBJ2-7|TRBV6-6
CASSYEGTGGYEQYF
TGTGCCAGCAGTTACGAAGGGACAGGGGGCTACGAGCAGTACTTC
>once|.|TRBJ1-6|TRBV5-4
CASNQDSTNSPLHF
TGTGCCAGCAACCAGGACAGTACTAATTCACCCCTCCACTTT
>.|.|TRBJ1-4|TRBV2
CASGPDRTNEKLFF
TGTGCCAGCGGGCCGGACAGAACTAATGAAAAACTGTTTTTT
>.|TRBD1|TRBJ1-6|TRBV10-1
CASSSPGTANSPLHF
TGCGCCAGCAGTTCCCCCGGGACAGCGAATTCACCCCTCCACTTT
>once|.|TRBJ1-3|TRBV2
CASGQGLANTIYF
TGTGCCAGCGGGCAGGGCCTCGCAAACACCATATATTTT
>.|.|TRBJ1-5|TRBV20-1
CSASKAGGNQPQHF
TGCAGTGCTAGTAAGGCCGGGGGCAATCAGCCCCAGCATTTT
>.|.|TRBJ1-2|TRBV5-1
CASSPEGGNYGYTF
TGCGCCAGCAGCCCGGAAGGGGGGAACTATGGCTACACCTTC
>.|.|TRBJ2-7|TRBV28
CASSYTHRDYEQYF
TGTGCCAGCAGCTATACCCACCGAGATTACGAGCAGTACTTC
>once|.|TRBJ1-5|TRBV5-1
CASSPAGGNQPQHF
TGCGCCAGCAGCCCGGCGGGTGGCAATCAGCCCCAGCATTTT
>.|.|TRBJ1-3|TRBV7-2
CASSLARQSGNTIYF
TGTGCCAGCAGCTTAGCAAGACAATCTGGAAACACCATATATTTT
>.|.|TRBJ2-1|TRBV24-1
CATSARYNEQFF
TGTGCCACCAGTGCGCGGTACAATGAGCAGTTCTTC
>.|.|TRBJ2-1|TRBV16
CASSPTGNNEQFF
TGTGCCAGCAGCCCAACAGGGAACAATGAGCAGTTCTTC
>.|TRBD1|TRBJ1-1|TRBV11-2
CASSLDGAGGGTEAFF
TGTGCCAGCAGCTTAGATGGCGCAGGGGGTGGTACTGAAGCTTTCTTT
>.|.|TRBJ2-5|TRBV29-1
CSGGGAHQETQYF
TGCAGCGGGGGCGGAGCGCACCAAGAGACCCAGTACTTC
>.|.|TRBJ2-6|TRBV5-8
CASRLVGANVLTF
TGTGCCAGCAGACTAGTTGGGGCCAACGTCCTGACTTTC
>.|.|TRBJ1-5|TRBV4-3
CASSQEIWQLGNQPQHF
TGCGCCAGCAGCCAAGAAATTTGGCAATTGGGAAATCAGCCCCAGCATTTT
>.|TRBD2|TRBJ2-3|TRBV20-1
CSASVLAGTDTQYF
TGCAGTGCTAGTGTACTAGCGGGGACAGATACGCAGTATTTT
>.|.|TRBJ2-3|TRBV7-9
CASSLGADTQYF
TGTGCCAGCAGTCTGGGTGCAGATACGCAGTATTTT
>.|TRBD1|TRBJ1-4|TRBV2
CATRDRAQNEKLFF
TGTGCCACCAGGGACAGGGCCCAGAATGAAAAACTGTTTTTT
>.|.|TRBJ1-2|TRBV5-6
CASRSTGGLYGYTF
TGTGCCAGCAGATCTACCGGGGGCCTCTACGGCTACACCTTC
>.|TRBD1|TRBJ2-5|TRBV19
CASRTGGALETQYF
TGTGCCAGTAGGACAGGGGGCGCGTTGGAGACCCAGTACTTC
>.|.|TRBJ2-7|TRBV13
CASSLGPTTYEQYF
TGTGCCAGCAGCTTAGGCCCTACCACCTACGAGCAGTACTTC
>.|.|TRBJ1-1|TRBV3-1/TRBV3-2
CASSQHQTNTEAFF
TGTGCCAGCAGCCAACACCAGACGAACACTGAAGCTTTCTTT
>.|.|TRBJ2-5|TRBV2
CASSSRATWQETQYF
TGTGCCAGCAGTTCACGGGCTACGTGGCAAGAGACCCAGTACTTC
>.|.|TRBJ1-1|TRBV15
CATDGGYDTEAFF
TGTGCCACCGATGGGGGCTATGACACTGAAGCTTTCTTT
>.|TRBD1|TRBJ2-2|TRBV6-5
CASSGTANTGELFF
TGTGCCAGCAGCGGGACAGCGAACACCGGGGAGCTGTTTTTT
>.|.|TRBJ1-1|TRBV15
CATSSMRNTEAFF
TGTGCCACCAGCAGTATGAGGAACACTGAAGCTTTCTTT
>.|TRBD2|TRBJ2-1|TRBV29-1
CSVGISGDNEQFF
TGCAGCGTCGGGATTAGCGGGGACAATGAGCAGTTCTTC
>.|TRBD1|TRBJ1-6|TRBV13
CASSLGHRGGNSPLHF
TGTGCCAGCAGCTTAGGCCACAGGGGAGGGAATTCACCCCTCCACTTT
>.|.|TRBJ1-3|TRBV5-1
CASGPNTGSGNTIYF
TGCGCCAGCGGCCCCAATACAGGCTCTGGAAACACCATATATTTT
>.|.|TRBJ1-5|TRBV5-8
CASNYGSNQPQHF
TGTGCCAGCAATTATGGGAGCAATCAGCCCCAGCATTTT
>.|.|TRBJ2-7|TRBV28
CASTSGPLSSYEQYF
TGTGCCAGCACCAGCGGTCCCCTCAGCTCCTACGAGCAGTACTTC
>.|.|TRBJ1-6|TRBV4-1
CASSQESWGPRSPLHF
TGCGCCAGCAGCCAAGAATCCTGGGGGCCGCGATCACCCCTCCACTTT
>few|.|TRBJ2-5|TRBV6-1
CASSEWASQETQYF
TGTGCCAGCAGTGAATGGGCCAGCCAAGAGACCCAGTACTTC
>.|.|TRBJ1-2|TRBV5-4
CASRGIQGRGYTF
TGTGCCAGCAGGGGTATTCAGGGGAGGGGCTACACCTTC
>.|TRBD2|TRBJ2-7|TRBV7-2
CASSLSWGGGRGEQYF
TGTGCCAGCAGCCTGTCGTGGGGCGGGGGGCGAGGAGAGCAGTACTTC
>.|.|TRBJ1-2|TRBV19
CASTPLRQGELYGYTF
TGTGCCAGTACTCCCCTCCGGCAGGGAGAGCTATATGGCTACACCTTC
>.|.|TRBJ1-4|TRBV5-5
CASSQDHFNEKLFF
TGTGCCAGCAGCCAGGACCACTTTAATGAAAAACTGTTTTTT
>.|.|TRBJ1-6|TRBV4-1
CASSPIIPRSSSSPLHF
TGCGCCAGCAGCCCTATCATCCCCAGGTCCTCCAGTTCACCCCTCCACTTT
>.|.|TRBJ2-5|TRBV6-5
CASSYRGKETQYF
TGTGCCAGCAGTTACCGCGGGAAAGAGACCCAGTACTTC
>.|.|TRBJ1-5|TRBV7-2
CASSPGRTSNQPQHF
TGTGCCAGCAGCCCCGGACGGACTAGCAATCAGCCCCAGCATTTT
>.|.|TRBJ1-2|TRBV10-3
CAISEREHGYTF
TGTGCCATCAGTGAACGGGAGCATGGCTACACCTTC
>few|TRBD1|TRBJ1-6|TRBV2
CASRGTGRSSPLHF
TGTGCCAGCAGGGGGACAGGGAGAAGTTCACCCCTCCACTTT
>.|.|TRBJ1-1|TRBV29-1
CSVEVWNTEAFF
TGCAGCGTTGAGGTTTGGAACACTGAAGCTTTCTTT
>.|.|TRBJ2-3|TRBV7-2
CASSLQGTDTQYF
TGTGCCAGCAGCTTACAGGGCACAGATACGCAGTATTTT
>.|.|TRBJ2-7|TRBV30
CAWSVLLGTSEQYF
TGTGCCTGGAGTGTACTGCTGGGGACCTCCGAGCAGTACTTC
>.|.|TRBJ2-2|TRBV6-5
CASTYFGDTGELFF
TGTGCCAGCACCTACTTCGGCGACACCGGGGAGCTGTTTTTT